This T cell receptor (beta chain) appears in the sequencing data of a study of CD8 T cells in Susac syndrome. Whole-study findings and limits: The study admitted that it had a relatively small number of individuals in its TCR sequencing and HLA analysis.

Worth noting for this clonotype: The target antigen is unknown.

The length of the CDR3 is 12 residues. Trimming took off 8 bases at V and 3 bases at J, with 13 bases between the two ends. Germline CDR1 SQVTM, CDR2 ANQGSEA. The multiple sclerosis controls, all treatment-naive patients, had relapsing-remitting disease that was stable or active. TEMRA cells were FACS-enriched, and CD8+ and CD4+ T cells were isolated negatively. RNA, at roughly 0.5 to 1 ug, was reverse transcribed with random hexamers. Amplification of the TCR beta CDR3 was carried out by immunoSEQ multiplex PCR, which spanned a total of 54 Vbeta and 13 Jbeta segments. Each CDR3 protein gets one entry after TCRdb re-called the immunoSEQ multiplex PCR reads with MiXCR. The sample carries a few hundred thousand distinct CDR3 sequences, about 91% recorded once.

This TCR came from a human donor with multiple sclerosis. V and J are TRBV29-1 and TRBJ1-1; D ambiguous. Sample: CD8+ T cells from PBMCs. The DNA of the CDR3 is TGCAGCCATGAAGGGATTTACACTGAAGCTTTCTTT. Translated: CSHEGIYTEAFF.